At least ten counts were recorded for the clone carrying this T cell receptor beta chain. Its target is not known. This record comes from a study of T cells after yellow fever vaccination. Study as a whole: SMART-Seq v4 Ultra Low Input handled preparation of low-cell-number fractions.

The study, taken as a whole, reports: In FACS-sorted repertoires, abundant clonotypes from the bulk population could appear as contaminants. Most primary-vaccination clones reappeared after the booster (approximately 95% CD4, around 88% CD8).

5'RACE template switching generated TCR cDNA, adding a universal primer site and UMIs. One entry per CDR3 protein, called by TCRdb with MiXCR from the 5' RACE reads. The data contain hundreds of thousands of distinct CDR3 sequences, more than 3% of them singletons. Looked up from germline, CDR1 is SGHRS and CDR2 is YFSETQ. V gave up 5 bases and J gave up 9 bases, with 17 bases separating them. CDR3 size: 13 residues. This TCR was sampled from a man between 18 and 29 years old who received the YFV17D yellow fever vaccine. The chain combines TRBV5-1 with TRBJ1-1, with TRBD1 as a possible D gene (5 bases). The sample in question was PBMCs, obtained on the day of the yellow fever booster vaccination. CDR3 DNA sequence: TGCGCCAGCAGAGTCGGGGCCACTGGGAAAGCTTTCTTT. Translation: CASRVGATGKAFF.